This T cell receptor beta chain was retrieved from a study of T cells expressing NK-cell markers (dated by TCRdb to between 2020 and 2021). In the study overall: TCR beta-chain repertoires were profiled in sorted CD3+CD56+NKG2C+, CD3+CD56+NKG2C- and CD3+CD56-NKG2C+ T-cell subsets from several donors. Among the eight sequenced donors, only one was HCMV-seronegative, while the other seven were HCMV-seropositive. The study sequenced eight donors, all healthy volunteers chosen at random: three men and five women. Libraries were sequenced as 2 x 150 bp reads on Illumina HiSeq 2000/2500, MiSeq or NextSeq. Study-level results and caveats: Those dominant clonotypes were again the most abundant among CD3+CD56-NKG2C+ cells in several donors, at roughly 28.3-65%. In six donors, the dominant CD3+CD56+NKG2C+ clonotypes were among the top 10 CD8+ clonotypes and accounted for about 1.0-7.5% of CD8+ T cells. Whether the expanded NKG2C-expressing T cell clones were specific for HCMV antigens was left unclear.

The instrument was an Illumina HiSeq 2000. TCR beta cDNA libraries were made by 5'RACE template switching that added a universal primer site and unique molecular identifiers. cDNA synthesis was primed from the TCR beta constant segment and was followed by two successive PCR amplification steps. As for how the authors treated the data: MIGEC was used to demultiplex reads and group reads by UMI, and MiTCR was used to assemble and quantify clonotypes. To remove erroneous sequences, TCR cDNA sequences were retained only when supported by two or more reads. The tcR package was used for downstream repertoire analysis, and clonotypes were matched between fractions using CDR3 nucleotide sequence together with V segment. VDJmatch was used to annotate antigen specificity against VDJdb, with one amino acid substitution in CDR3 allowed. Following TCRdb reprocessing, every CDR3 protein sequence forms one entry, and DNA is not provided. For this entry, the V and J calls and clone size follow TCRdb and not the study's own pipeline. This sample's table contains about half a million distinct CDR3 sequences. The ten top clones hold more than 1.4% of the sample.

From the cysteine through the phenylalanine, the CDR3 covers 15 amino acids. The DNA is unrecorded. Comment on this clonotype: This receptor's antigen is unknown.

HCMV serostatus was determined by detecting HCMV-specific IgG in serum with a commercial ELISA kit. Peripheral blood mononuclear cells were isolated from blood by Ficoll density gradient centrifugation. The sequenced sample consisted of blood T cells: a sorted CD56 or NKG2C T cell subset, CD4+ or CD8+ T cells, or bulk PBMC T cells (not recorded which). The chain employs TRBV12-3 or TRBV12-4 and TRBJ1-5. The sequence was collected from a woman aged 45 to 65 in good health. Donor details come from another sample of the same person, matched by shared clones. The CDR3 reads as follows: CASRLGPSSNQPQHF.